These T cell receptor beta chains were read from a single sample in a study of T-cell reconstitution after alpha-beta-depleted transplantation in children. One entry per CDR3 protein, called by TCRdb with MiXCR from the PCR reads. This sample has some 550,000 distinct CDR3 sequences, with roughly 23% found just once. The sequencing here drew on PBMCs, mostly from graft donor cells, taken 360 days after TCRalphabeta/CD19-depleted stem cell transplant. These receptors were obtained from a boy under two years old who had a stem cell transplant for acute myeloid leukemia, so the T cells may come from the graft donor. Both conserved end residues are part of each CDR3. D genes are given only for firm matches. Only part of the rows carry a size: once, few, many, or a class if the clone is expanded.

clone_size: many; j_call: TRBJ1-1; v_call: TRBV19; d_call: .; cdr3_nt: TGTGCCAGTAGTATTCTTGCGGACACTGAAGCTTTCTTT; cdr3_aa: CASSILADTEAFF
clone_size: many; j_call: TRBJ1-5; v_call: TRBV6-1; d_call: .; cdr3_nt: TGTGCCAGCAGTGAAGCTGGACTGAGGGCCCAGCATTTT; cdr3_aa: CASSEAGLRAQHF
clone_size: many; j_call: TRBJ2-1; v_call: TRBV20-1; d_call: .; cdr3_nt: TGCAGTGCTAGGCCAAAAGGGGGATATGAGCAGTTCTTC; cdr3_aa: CSARPKGGYEQFF
clone_size: .; j_call: TRBJ2-1; v_call: TRBV4-3; d_call: .; cdr3_nt: TGCGCCAGCAGCCAAGATCTTCCGGGAACGTACAATGAGCAGTTCTTC; cdr3_aa: CASSQDLPGTYNEQFF
clone_size: few; j_call: TRBJ1-2; v_call: TRBV6-6; d_call: TRBD1; cdr3_nt: TGTGCCAGCAGTTACTCGGGACAGGGGGCGATCACCTTC; cdr3_aa: CASSYSGQGAITF
clone_size: few; j_call: TRBJ2-1; v_call: TRBV7-2; d_call: .; cdr3_nt: TGTGCCAGCAGCTTAGGGAGGGGACTGGTAAACAATGAGCAGTTCTTC; cdr3_aa: CASSLGRGLVNNEQFF
clone_size: once; j_call: TRBJ2-1; v_call: TRBV20-1; d_call: TRBD2; cdr3_nt: TGCAGTGCAAGACTAGCGGGGGGAACCTACAATGAGCAGTTCTTC; cdr3_aa: CSARLAGGTYNEQFF
clone_size: few; j_call: TRBJ2-7; v_call: TRBV12-3/TRBV12-4; d_call: .; cdr3_nt: TGTGCCAGCAGTTTATTGGGGCACTACGAGCAGTACTTC; cdr3_aa: CASSLLGHYEQYF
clone_size: many; j_call: TRBJ2-3; v_call: TRBV29-1; d_call: .; cdr3_nt: TGCAGCGTTGAAGGACCTAGCACAGATACGCAGTATTTT; cdr3_aa: CSVEGPSTDTQYF
clone_size: many; j_call: TRBJ2-2; v_call: TRBV5-6; d_call: .; cdr3_nt: TGTGCCAGCAGCTTAGATCGGAGCACCGGGGAGCTGTTTTTT; cdr3_aa: CASSLDRSTGELFF
clone_size: many; j_call: TRBJ2-7; v_call: TRBV12-3/TRBV12-4; d_call: .; cdr3_nt: TGTGCCAGCAGTTCTCCGGCAGGCCCAAAGAAGTCCTACGAGCAGTACTTC; cdr3_aa: CASSSPAGPKKSYEQYF
clone_size: .; j_call: TRBJ2-2; v_call: TRBV28; d_call: TRBD2; cdr3_nt: TGTGCCAGCACCTCAGGGAGCAGCGGGGACACCGGGGAGCTGTTTTTT; cdr3_aa: CASTSGSSGDTGELFF
clone_size: many; j_call: TRBJ2-2; v_call: TRBV5-1; d_call: .; cdr3_nt: TGCGCCAGCAGGAATAACACCGGGGAGCTGTTTTTT; cdr3_aa: CASRNNTGELFF
clone_size: many; j_call: TRBJ1-2; v_call: TRBV29-1; d_call: TRBD1; cdr3_nt: TGCAGCGTTGCCCTGCGACAGGGGGGCGGCTACACCTTC; cdr3_aa: CSVALRQGGGYTF
clone_size: many; j_call: TRBJ2-4; v_call: TRBV12-3/TRBV12-4; d_call: TRBD1; cdr3_nt: TGTGCCAGCAGCCTACAGGGGGTAGTAAACATTCAGTACTTC; cdr3_aa: CASSLQGVVNIQYF
clone_size: .; j_call: TRBJ2-1; v_call: TRBV25-1; d_call: .; cdr3_nt: TGTGCCAGCCGAGCAGAGTACAATGAGCAGTTCTTC; cdr3_aa: CASRAEYNEQFF
clone_size: many; j_call: TRBJ2-7; v_call: TRBV21-1; d_call: .; cdr3_nt: TGTGCCAGCAGCACCTTCACCCGGGACAGGCCCTCCGGTGGCGAGCAGTACTTC; cdr3_aa: CASSTFTRDRPSGGEQYF
clone_size: few; j_call: TRBJ2-7; v_call: TRBV4-3; d_call: TRBD2; cdr3_nt: TGCGCCAGCAGCCAAGATCTTGCGGGGGCCTACGAGCAGTACTTC; cdr3_aa: CASSQDLAGAYEQYF
clone_size: few; j_call: TRBJ2-6; v_call: TRBV20-1; d_call: .; cdr3_nt: TGCAGTGCTAGAGAAGGCCCTGGGGCCAACGTCCTGACTTTC; cdr3_aa: CSAREGPGANVLTF
clone_size: .; j_call: TRBJ2-5; v_call: TRBV24-1; d_call: .; cdr3_nt: TGTGCCACCAGTGATTTGTCAGGTTTGCAAGAGACCCAGTACTTC; cdr3_aa: CATSDLSGLQETQYF
clone_size: .; j_call: TRBJ2-2; v_call: TRBV20-1; d_call: .; cdr3_nt: TGCAGTGCTAGGGAGACAGTGCTCGCGAACACCGGGGAGCTGTTTTTT; cdr3_aa: CSARETVLANTGELFF
clone_size: few; j_call: TRBJ2-3; v_call: TRBV29-1; d_call: TRBD2; cdr3_nt: TGCAGCGTTGAAGTAGGTCTAGCGGGGGGCACAGATACGCAGTATTTT; cdr3_aa: CSVEVGLAGGTDTQYF
clone_size: few; j_call: TRBJ1-4; v_call: TRBV6-5; d_call: .; cdr3_nt: TGTGCCAGCAGTTACTCTTCGGGACTAAGTGAAAAACTGTTTTTT; cdr3_aa: CASSYSSGLSEKLFF
clone_size: .; j_call: TRBJ1-1; v_call: TRBV15; d_call: .; cdr3_nt: TGTGCCACCTCGGCGGGGAGCAGGGTTAGCTACACTGAAGCTTTCTTT; cdr3_aa: CATSAGSRVSYTEAFF